Each of the 21 T cell receptor beta chains below was sequenced from the same sample in a study of blood T cells in healthy people across ages. A second about 7 to 11 cycle PCR used barcoded and J-beta primers. MiXCR, applied by TCRdb to the 5' RACE reads, yields one record per CDR3 protein. The sample carries over a million distinct CDR3 sequences, almost 25% recorded once. These same data were also listed under a study on T cells of mothers and their children.

Sequencing used blood. The receptor set was obtained from a girl aged 2 to 9 in good health.

This clonotype has just a few counts. J is TRBJ1-6 and V is TRBV5-6; TRBD1 matches 8 bases. Germline V CDR1 and CDR2: SGHDT, YYEEEE. With V trimmed by 4 bases and J by 8 bases, 8 bases remained unmatched. This CDR3 comprises 15 residues. CDR3 region: CASSLLDRDDSPLHF. DNA for the CDR3: TGTGCCAGCAGCCTGTTGGACAGGGATGATTCACCCCTCCACTTT.

The gene calls are TRBV2 and TRBJ2-5, with 13 nucleotides matching TRBD2. With V trimmed by 6 bases and J by 5 bases, 21 bases remained unmatched. CDR3 length: 20 amino acids. CDR1 is SNHLY and CDR2 is FYNNEI in the germline V gene. For the CDR3, the DNA is TGTGCCAGCAGGCGCTTTCCCACTCGAACTAGCGGGGGGGCCTCGGAGACCCAGTACTTC. Translated, it gives CASRRFPTRTSGGASETQYF.

This clonotype was observed a few times. Mismatch with germline at one junction end may stem from a read error. J is TRBJ2-5 and V is TRBV4-1; possibly TRBD1 or TRBD2 for D (5 bases each). The end of the DNA fits TRBJ2-1 better, so the J call may be wrong. Germline CDR1 MGHRA, CDR2 YSYEKL. There are 15 residues in the CDR3. Here the CDR3 reads CAGSQADMGVNEQFF. DNA of the CDR3: TGCGCCGGCAGCCAAGCGGACATGGGTGTCAATGAGCAGTTCTTC.

The genes are TRBV29-1 and TRBJ2-5; possibly TRBD1 or TRBD2 for D (5 bases each). Trimming removed 6 bases from V and 3 bases from J, with 14 bases in between. The CDR3 has 13 amino acids. CDR1 and CDR2 (germline): SQVTM, ANQGSEA. The CDR3 DNA sequence: TGCAGCGTATTAGGGGCGACTAAAGAGACCCAGTACTTC. It encodes CSVLGATKETQYF.

This clonotype was observed a handful of times. The V gene is TRBV6-1, the J gene TRBJ2-3; TRBD2 matches at 8 bases. V was clipped by 2 bases and J by 6 bases; unmatched bases: 7. CDR3 length: 15 amino acids. Germline values: CDR1 MNHNS, CDR2 SASEGT. CDR3 coding DNA: TGTGCCAGCAGTGAACAGCGGGGGAGTTCGGATACGCAGTATTTT. As protein: CASSEQRGSSDTQYF.

The chain couples TRBV6-6 to TRBJ2-5; D remains unclear. Germline assignment: CDR1 MNHNY and CDR2 SVGAGI (reference sequence). The CDR3 runs 14 residues. V was shortened by 6 bases and J by 0 bases, with 11 bases between the two germline ends. This CDR3 is CASSPQHYQETQYF. The CDR3 DNA sequence: TGTGCCAGCAGCCCACAACACTACCAAGAGACCCAGTACTTC.

This clonotype was picked up a small number of times. The rearrangement joins TRBV12-3 or TRBV12-4 to TRBJ2-1; TRBD2 aligns across 7 bases. Losses at the gene ends were 7 bases for V and 6 bases for J; bases not matched to a gene: 6. This CDR3 contains 13 residues. CDR3 bases: TGTGCCAGCACTCTGACTAGCCGCAATGAGCAGTTCTTC. This codes for CASTLTSRNEQFF.

This clonotype turned up a few times. V gene TRBV10-3 combines with J gene TRBJ2-1; TRBD2 matches at 13 bases. This CDR3 contains 15 residues. Germline V gene sequence: CDR1 ENHRY, CDR2 SYGVKD. The V and J ends lost 8 bases and 8 bases, in that order; junction bases with no gene match: 9. The CDR3 DNA sequence: TGTGCCATCGGGACTAGCGGGGCAGCGGCAGATGAGCAGTTCTTC. Translated: CAIGTSGAAADEQFF.

V usage is TRBV12-3 or TRBV12-4 and J usage is TRBJ2-5; TRBD1 or TRBD2 may be the D gene (6 bases each). This CDR3 spans 13 amino acids. V lost 4 bases and J lost 11, with 17 bases in between. In DNA form, the CDR3 reads TGTGCCAGCAGTTGGGGGGCGCTTCTCAGTCAGTACTTC. This sequence encodes CASSWGALLSQYF.

This clonotype was seen more than once but under ten times. The chain employs TRBV5-1 and TRBJ1-6, with D uncertain. In germline, CDR1 is SGHRS, CDR2 YFSETQ. V was clipped by 1 base and J by 8 bases, with 13 bases between them. This CDR3 region has 15 residues. In DNA form, the CDR3 reads TGCGCCAGCAGCTTGTTGACTTCAGGCGATTCACCCCTCCACTTT. Encoded protein: CASSLLTSGDSPLHF.

This clonotype came up once. The J gene is TRBJ2-1, the V gene TRBV27; possible D gene TRBD2, 6 bases. The J call is uncertain, as TRBJ2-7 better fits the DNA end. This CDR3 is 13 amino acids long. Germline CDR1 reads MNHEY; CDR2 reads SMNVEV (reference sequence). This CDR3 reads CASSLSGGVEQYF. Written as DNA, the CDR3 is TGTGCCAGCAGTTTATCGGGCGGGGTCGAGCAGTACTTC.

V and J are TRBV2 and TRBJ2-2, with a weak D call TRBD1 (5 bases). V shed 5 bases and J shed 0 bases, with 19 bases lying between them. The germline gives CDR1 SNHLY, CDR2 FYNNEI. The CDR3 runs 18 residues. The CDR3 DNA is TGTGCCAGCAGTTCCCGTTGGGGCAGCCTTACGAACACCGGGGAGCTGTTTTTT. Translating gives CASSSRWGSLTNTGELFF.

The chain's CDR3 is CAISSKQGVKQFF. The CDR3 DNA is TGTGCTATCAGCTCAAAACAGGGGGTTAAGCAGTTCTTC. V gene TRBV7-7 combines with J gene TRBJ2-1; 8 bases map to TRBD1. This CDR3 is built from 13 residues. The germline gives CDR1 SSHAT, CDR2 FNYEAQ (reference sequence).

This clonotype was observed a few times. V usage is TRBV11-1 and J usage is TRBJ2-6, with D unclear. V lost 5 bases to trimming and J lost 0 bases, with 23 bases between them. CDR1 and CDR2 from the germline V gene are SGHAT and FQDESV (reference sequence). This CDR3 is built from 20 residues. The DNA of the CDR3 is TGTGCCAGCAGCCCCCTCAACGGAAACAGCATAGTCTCTGGGGCCAACGTCCTGACTTTC. Protein product: CASSPLNGNSIVSGANVLTF.

This clonotype was found a few times. The chain combines TRBV7-9 with TRBJ2-7; D not resolved. Trimming removed 2 bases at V and 5 bases at J, with 16 bases between. Germline loops: CDR1 SEHNR, CDR2 FQNEAQ (reference sequence). This CDR3 has 15 amino acids. For the CDR3, the DNA is TGTGCCAGCAGCTTAAGTTTTGGACCGAAAAACGAGCAGTACTTC. Translation gives CASSLSFGPKNEQYF.

This chain links TRBV7-9 with TRBJ2-7; weak D call: TRBD1 (6 bases). CDR1 is SEHNR, CDR2 FQNEAQ, per germline (reference sequence). The CDR3 is 12 residues long. With 3 bases removed from V and 7 bases from J, the gap between germline ends came to 10 bases. The DNA for the CDR3 is TGTGCCAGCAGCTTTGGACAGAGGGAGCAGTACTTC. Translation gives CASSFGQREQYF. Complete variable domain (other parts from reference TRBV7-9 and TRBJ2-7): DTGVSQNPRHKITKRGQNVTFRCDPISEHNRLYWYRQTLGQGPEFLTYFQNEAQLEKSRLLSDRFSAERPKGSFSTLEIQRTEQGDSAMYLCASSFGQREQYFGPGTRLTVT.

The chain uses TRBV10-2 and TRBJ1-1; no definite D call. The CDR3 is 14 amino acids. The V end lost 6 bases, the J end lost 1 base, and 12 bases lay between the germline ends. CDR1 and CDR2 (germline): WSHSY, SAAADI. CDR3 in DNA: TGCGCCAGCAGAAGGGTCGGGAAGAACACTGAAGCTTTCTTT. This encodes CASRRVGKNTEAFF.

This clonotype turned up a few times. V gene TRBV20-1 combines with J gene TRBJ2-6, with D possibly TRBD1 on 6 matching bases. Deletions cut 4 bases from V and 6 bases from J, with 19 bases between. Germline assignment: CDR1 DFQATT and CDR2 SNEGSKA (reference sequence). The CDR3 has 16 amino acids. In DNA, the CDR3 is TGCAGTGCTAACAACTACAGGGCAGTGGAGGCCAACGTCCTGACTTTC. Protein product: CSANNYRAVEANVLTF.

The genes are TRBV12-3 or TRBV12-4 and TRBJ2-4; D could derive from TRBD1 or TRBD2 (6 bases each). V dropped 3 bases and J dropped 3 bases, with 18 bases sitting between them. The CDR3 has 17 amino acids. The CDR3 is CASSFMAGEVDKNIQYF. CDR3 nucleotides: TGTGCCAGCAGTTTCATGGCAGGGGAGGTGGACAAAAACATTCAGTACTTC.

This clonotype was counted between two and nine times. V is TRBV10-3 and J is TRBJ2-3; a possible D gene is TRBD1 (5 bases). Trimming pared 4 bases from V and 0 bases from J, leaving 8 bases between. CDR1 is ENHRY, CDR2 SYGVKD, per germline. This CDR3 comprises 14 residues. CDR3 sequence (DNA): TGTGCCATCAGTGGATCAGGGAGCACAGATACGCAGTATTTT. It specifies CAISGSGSTDTQYF.

This clonotype was detected a few times. J is TRBJ2-7 and V is TRBV12-3 or TRBV12-4; the D is unclear. The V end lost 2 bases, the J end lost 5 bases, and 7 bases lay between the germline ends. The CDR3 extends over 12 amino acids. CDR3 loop: CASSLYGHEQYF. DNA of the CDR3: TGTGCCAGCAGTTTATATGGGCACGAGCAGTACTTC.